A single sample is the source of the 9 T cell receptor beta chains below, sequenced in a study of tumor-infiltrating lymphocytes in primary liver carcinoma. Priming with a constant-region primer yielded TCR beta cDNA from 450 to 550 ng total RNA. The TCR beta library was amplified through three nested multiplex PCR rounds in a modified ARM-PCR procedure. Two initial PCR rounds of about 10 cycles each paired TRBV1-TRBV30 forward primers with a C-beta reverse primer. TCRdb processed the multiplex PCR reads anew with MiXCR; each CDR3 protein has one entry. This repertoire shows 300,000 to 350,000 distinct CDR3 sequences, around three fifths found once; its top ten account for 6.5%. Alongside blood RNA obtained from unsorted whole blood, germline DNA was also extracted. The sample was peripheral blood. The receptors stem from a man aged 40-55 years with primary liver carcinoma and hepatitis B virus infection.

A note on this clonotype: A read error may be the cause here, since a much bigger clone is one base away. CDR3 sequence (DNA): TGTGCCAGCAGCTTCAACAGGGACGGGGACACTGAAGCTTTCTTT. Translating it yields CASSFNRDGDTEAFF. V gene TRBV7-9 combines with J gene TRBJ1-1; D is perhaps TRBD1 (6 bases). Trimming stripped 3 bases from V and 3 bases from J, with 14 bases between. The CDR3 covers 15 residues. Germline lookup yields CDR1 SEHNR and CDR2 FQNEAQ (reference sequence).

This clonotype was seen more than once but under ten times. This chain uses TRBV5-4 with TRBJ1-6; D is possibly TRBD1 (5 bases). The CDR3 totals 15 residues. The germline gives CDR1 SGHNT, CDR2 YYREEE (reference sequence). The V gene lost 3 bases and the J gene lost 5 bases, with 12 bases spanning the gap. As DNA, the CDR3 is TGTGCCAGCAGCTCTGAGGGGCTAAATAATTCACCCCTCCACTTT. This codes for CASSSEGLNNSPLHF. Together with reference TRBV5-4 and TRBJ1-6, the CDR3 gives the full variable domain: ETGVTQSPTHLIKTRGQQVTLRCSSQSGHNTVSWYQQALGQGPQFIFQYYREEENGRGNFPPRFSGLQFPNYSSELNVNALELDDSALYLCASSSEGLNNSPLHFGNGTRLTVT.

In the case of this clonotype: The conserved closing phenylalanine or tryptophan is absent in this CDR3, likely reflecting a read error. V gene TRBV6-1 combines with J gene TRBJ2-7, with TRBD1 matching 8 bases. The CDR3 covers 12 residues. The germline gives CDR1 MNHNS, CDR2 SASEGT. V was clipped by 8 bases and J by 6 bases; unmatched bases: 6. As DNA, the CDR3 is TGTGCCAGCCCCGGACAGGGCTCCGAGCAGTACTCC. Residues: CASPGQGSEQYS.

This chain joins TRBV29-1 and TRBJ2-7, with 7 positions matching TRBD2. The CDR3 is 14 residues long. Per the germline V gene, CDR1 is SQVTM and CDR2 is ANQGSEA. The CDR3 DNA follows: TGCAACGTTGAACCCAGCGGGACCTCCTACGAGCAGTACGTC. This gives the protein CNVEPSGTSYEQYV.

About this clonotype: A much larger clone differs by one base, so this may be a read error. This sequence joins TRBV4-2 and TRBJ2-7; D perhaps matches TRBD2 (5 bases). The CDR3 sequence is 13 residues long. Germline-derived CDR1 and CDR2 are LGHNA and YNFKEQ. CDR3 coding DNA: TGTGCCAACAGCCAACAGACTATCCTCGAGCAGTACTTC. The encoded protein is CANSQQTILEQYF.

This clonotype was seen only a few times. The rearrangement links TRBV7-9 to TRBJ2-7; 10 bases map to TRBD1. Germline V gives CDR1 SEHNR, CDR2 FQNEAQ (reference sequence). This CDR3 spans 14 amino acids. The V segment lost 1 base and the J segment 6 bases; nucleotides outside the gene matches: 3. This CDR3 reads CASSLEDRGGEQYF. CDR3 in DNA: TGTGCCAGCAGCTTAGAGGACAGGGGGGGCGAGCAGTACTTC. Variable domain in full (rest from reference TRBV7-9 and TRBJ2-7): DTGVSQNPRHKITKRGQNVTFRCDPISEHNRLYWYRQTLGQGPEFLTYFQNEAQLEKSRLLSDRFSAERPKGSFSTLEIQRTEQGDSAMYLCASSLEDRGGEQYFGPGTRLTVT.

On this clonotype: A clone one base away is much larger, so this may be a read error. The rearrangement uses TRBV6-6 and TRBJ1-1, with a possible D match to TRBD1 (6 bases). This CDR3 comprises 18 residues. Germline V gene data show CDR1 as MNHNY and CDR2 as SVGAGI (reference sequence). CDR3 coding DNA: TGTGCCAGCAGCAACTTGGGACACAAGCGGGAGGTGAACATTGAAGCTTTCTTT. Translating it yields CASSNLGHKREVNIEAFF.

As concerns this clonotype: A much larger clone lies a single base off, so this may be a read error. This chain links TRBV4-1 with TRBJ1-1; D remains ambiguous. The germline V and J ends were trimmed by 0 bases and 2 bases, with 7 bases remaining between them. The germline gives CDR1 MGHRA, CDR2 YSYEKL. The CDR3 sequence is 14 residues long. CDR3 sequence (DNA): TGCGCCAGCAGCCAAGATTTGAGCAACACTGAAGCTTTCTTT. Translation: CASSQDLSNTEAFF.

This clonotype was seen once. A much larger clone is a single base away; this may be a read error. This chain uses TRBV12-3 or TRBV12-4 with TRBJ1-2; maybe TRBD1 (6 bases). The CDR3 length is 13 residues. In DNA form, the CDR3 reads TGTGCCAGCAGTCAGGGGACTGCTGATGGCTACATCTTC. This sequence encodes CASSQGTADGYIF.